One T cell receptor (beta chain) is described in this entry. Its target is unknown. The data were produced by immunoSEQ multiplex PCR, yet TCRdb's version contains in-frame clones alone and is incomplete. The profile shows 2 million or so clones, over 85% of them singletons. J was trimmed by 0 bases and V by 4 bases; bases with no gene match: 0. The germline V gene encodes CDR1 MNHNS and CDR2 SASEGT. This CDR3 has 15 amino acids. This entry is derived from a study of shared clonotypes between healthy human individuals. The study's findings and limits: Researchers sampled blood only, noting tissue repertoires likely differ.

The chain is built from TRBV6-1 and TRBJ2-2; 9 nucleotides align to TRBD2. Sample: naive CD4+ T cells sorted from blood. The subset here: CD45RA+ positively selected. This TCR was sampled from a man between 18 and 29 years old in good health. CDR3 DNA sequence: TGTGCCAGCAGTGGACTAGCGGCGAACACCGGGGAGCTGTTTTTT. Amino acid sequence: CASSGLAANTGELFF.